This TCR beta chain was recovered during a study of OX40 agonist ivuxolimab in advanced cancers. General observations from the study: CD4+ and CD8+ blood T cells expanded clonally by week 6 at 0.1 to 3.0 mg/kg. On average, CD8+ T cells had more expanded clones than CD4+.

Method: immunoSEQ multiplex PCR; TCRdb's copy keeps in-frame clones and lacks some. The sample carries some 89,000 clones, around 80% recorded once. In the case of this clone: Its specificity is unknown.

CDR3 length: 13 amino acids. The V and J ends lost 4 bases and 0 bases respectively, with 8 bases between them. Germline V gives CDR1 SGHDT, CDR2 YYEEEE. The rearrangement joins TRBV5-6 to TRBJ2-7; D is perhaps TRBD1 (6 bases). This clonotype was obtained from an adult with an advanced solid tumor such as melanoma, head and neck, liver or kidney cancer. The sequencing here drew on CD4+ or CD8+ T cells sorted from blood, taken in a trial of the OX40 agonist ivuxolimab. The CDR3 sequence is CASSPTGSYEQYF. The CDR3 region has the DNA TGTGCCAGCAGCCCGACAGGCTCCTACGAGCAGTACTTC.